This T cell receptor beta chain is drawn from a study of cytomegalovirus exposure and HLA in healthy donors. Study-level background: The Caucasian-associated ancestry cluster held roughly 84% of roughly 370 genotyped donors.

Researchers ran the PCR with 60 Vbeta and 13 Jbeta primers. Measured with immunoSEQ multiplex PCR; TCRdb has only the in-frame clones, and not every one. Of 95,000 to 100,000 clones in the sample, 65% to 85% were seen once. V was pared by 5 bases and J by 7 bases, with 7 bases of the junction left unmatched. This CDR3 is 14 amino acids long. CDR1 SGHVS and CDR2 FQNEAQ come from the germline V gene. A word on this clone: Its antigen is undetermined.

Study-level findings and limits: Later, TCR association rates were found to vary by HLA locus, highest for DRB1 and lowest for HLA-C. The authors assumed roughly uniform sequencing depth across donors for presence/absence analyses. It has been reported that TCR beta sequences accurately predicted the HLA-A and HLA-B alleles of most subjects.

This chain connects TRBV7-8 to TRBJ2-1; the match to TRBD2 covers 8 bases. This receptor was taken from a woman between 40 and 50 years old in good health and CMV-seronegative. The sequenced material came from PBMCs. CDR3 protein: CASSPGGAINEQFF. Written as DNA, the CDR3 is TGTGCCAGCAGCCCCGGGGGGGCAATAAATGAGCAGTTCTTC.